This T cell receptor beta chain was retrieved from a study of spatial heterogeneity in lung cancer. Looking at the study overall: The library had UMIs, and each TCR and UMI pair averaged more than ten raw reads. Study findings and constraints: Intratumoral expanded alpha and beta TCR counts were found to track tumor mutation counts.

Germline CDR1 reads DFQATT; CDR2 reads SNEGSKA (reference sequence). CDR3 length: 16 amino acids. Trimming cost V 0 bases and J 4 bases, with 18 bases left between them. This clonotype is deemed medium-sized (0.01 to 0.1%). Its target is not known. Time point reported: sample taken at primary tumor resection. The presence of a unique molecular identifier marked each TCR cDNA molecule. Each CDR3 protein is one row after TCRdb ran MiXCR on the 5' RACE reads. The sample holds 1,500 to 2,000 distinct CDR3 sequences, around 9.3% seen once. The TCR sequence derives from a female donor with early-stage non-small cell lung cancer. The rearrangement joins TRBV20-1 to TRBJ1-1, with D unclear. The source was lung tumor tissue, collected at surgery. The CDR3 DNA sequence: TGCAGTGCTAGAGATCGATCAGGAGTTTGGGGCACTGAAGCTTTCTTT. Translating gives CSARDRSGVWGTEAFF.